This T cell receptor (beta chain) stems from a study of CXCR3-negative and CXCR3-positive naive CD8 T cells. The study's findings and limits: Fresh PBMCs served for most assays, and CXCR3 expression fell partially after cryopreservation. Diversity in memory CD8+ cells fell much lower than the comparably high levels seen in both naive subsets.

In the case of this clonotype: What it recognizes is unknown.

Naive CD8+ T lymphocytes were specified as CD45RO-CCR7+CD27+CD95-. All TRB cDNA libraries came from 5' RACE performed with UMI labels. For each CDR3 protein, TCRdb gives one entry from its re-call of the 5' RACE reads, without DNA. Its clone listing holds more than 65,000 distinct CDR3 sequences. The germline V gene encodes CDR1 SNHLY and CDR2 FYNNEI. The CDR3 is 13 amino acids. The chain has TRBV2 and TRBJ2-4; there is no DNA to check the TCRdb D call of TRBD1. This TCR was recovered from a human donor in good health. Some clones in this sample may be carry-over from other donors' samples. Sequenced: naive CXCR3- CD8+ T cells from blood. The subset here: CD45RO-CCR7+CD27+CD95- naive CD8+ T cells lacking CXCR3 (TNR3-). CDR3 in amino acids: CASSPPGGNIQYF.